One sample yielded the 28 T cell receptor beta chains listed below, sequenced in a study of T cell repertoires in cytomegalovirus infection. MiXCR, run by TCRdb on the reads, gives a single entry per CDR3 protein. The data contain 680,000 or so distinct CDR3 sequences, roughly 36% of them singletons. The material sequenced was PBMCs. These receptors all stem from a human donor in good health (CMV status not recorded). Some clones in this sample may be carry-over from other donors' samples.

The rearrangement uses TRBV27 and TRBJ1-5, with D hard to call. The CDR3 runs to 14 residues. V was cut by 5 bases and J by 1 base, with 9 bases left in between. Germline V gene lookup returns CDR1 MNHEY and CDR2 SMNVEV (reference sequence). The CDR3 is CASSVQWSNQPQHF. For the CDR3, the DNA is TGTGCCAGCAGTGTACAGTGGAGCAATCAGCCCCAGCATTTT.

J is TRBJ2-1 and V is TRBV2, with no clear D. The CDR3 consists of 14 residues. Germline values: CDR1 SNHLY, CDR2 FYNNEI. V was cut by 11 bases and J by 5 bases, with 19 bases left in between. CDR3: CAGLVRATNNEQFF. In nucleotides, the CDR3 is TGTGCCGGTTTGGTCCGGGCCACGAACAATGAGCAGTTCTTC.

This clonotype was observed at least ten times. DNA of the CDR3: TGTGCCAGCAGTTCCAGGTATACCTACGAGCAGTACTTC. Translating it yields CASSSRYTYEQYF. The gene calls are TRBV28 and TRBJ2-7, with no clear D. Germline CDR1 reads MDHEN; CDR2 reads SYDVKM. Trimming left V 4 bases short and J 2 bases short, with 9 bases between. The CDR3 has 13 residues.

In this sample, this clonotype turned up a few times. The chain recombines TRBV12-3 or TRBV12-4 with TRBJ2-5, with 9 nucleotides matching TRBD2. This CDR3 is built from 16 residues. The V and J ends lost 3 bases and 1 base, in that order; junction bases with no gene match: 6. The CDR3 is CASSFGLAGTQETQYF. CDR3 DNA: TGTGCCAGCAGTTTTGGGCTAGCGGGAACCCAAGAGACCCAGTACTTC.

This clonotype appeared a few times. This CDR3 reads CASSARTRGEPQHF. The CDR3 bases are TGTGCCAGCAGCGCCCGGACTCGGGGCGAGCCCCAGCATTTT. The chain links TRBV7-6 to TRBJ1-5, with D tentatively TRBD1 (5 bases). V was pared by 5 bases and J by 8 bases, with 16 bases between. The length of the CDR3 is 14 residues. Per the germline V gene, CDR1 is SGHVS and CDR2 is FNYEAQ. The complete variable domain, with remaining parts taken from reference TRBV7-6 and TRBJ1-5, reads GAGVSQSPRYKVTKRGQDVALRCDPISGHVSLYWYRQALGQGPEFLTYFNYEAQQDKSGLPNDRFSAERPEGSISTLTIQRTEQRDSAMYRCASSARTRGEPQHFGDGTRLSIL.

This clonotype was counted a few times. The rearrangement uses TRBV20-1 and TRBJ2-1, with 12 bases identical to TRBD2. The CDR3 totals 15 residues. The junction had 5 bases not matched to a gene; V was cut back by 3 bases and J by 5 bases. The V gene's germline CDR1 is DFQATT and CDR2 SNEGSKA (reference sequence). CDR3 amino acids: CSASHGTSGHNEQFF. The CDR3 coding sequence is TGCAGTGCTAGTCATGGGACTAGCGGGCACAATGAGCAGTTCTTC.

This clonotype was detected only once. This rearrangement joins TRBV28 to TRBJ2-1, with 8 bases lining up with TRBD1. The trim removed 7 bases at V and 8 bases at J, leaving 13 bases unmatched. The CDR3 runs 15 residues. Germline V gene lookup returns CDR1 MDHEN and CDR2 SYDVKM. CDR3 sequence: CASTQGAGLSHEQFF. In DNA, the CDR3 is TGTGCCAGCACTCAGGGGGCAGGGTTGTCCCATGAGCAGTTCTTC. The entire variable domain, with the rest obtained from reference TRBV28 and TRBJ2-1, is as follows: DVKVTQSSRYLVKRTGEKVFLECVQDMDHENMFWYRQDPGLGLRLIYFSYDVKMKEKGDIPEGYSVSREKKERFSLILESASTNQTSMYLCASTQGAGLSHEQFFGPGTRLTVL.

In nucleotides, the CDR3 is TGCGCCAGCAGCTTGCTTGGCGGGGGAGGATCCTACAATGAGCAGTTCTTC. It codes for CASSLLGGGGSYNEQFF. The rearrangement joins TRBV5-1 to TRBJ2-1, with 7 positions matching TRBD2. Germline loops: CDR1 SGHRS, CDR2 YFSETQ. This CDR3 spans 17 amino acids. The V and J ends lost 1 base and 1 base, in that order; junction bases with no gene match: 8.

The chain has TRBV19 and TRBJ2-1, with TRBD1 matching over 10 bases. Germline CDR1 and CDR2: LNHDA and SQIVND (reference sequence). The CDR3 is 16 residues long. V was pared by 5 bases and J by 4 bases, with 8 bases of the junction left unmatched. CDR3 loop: CASSWGQGRTYNEQFF. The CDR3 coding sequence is TGTGCCAGTAGTTGGGGACAGGGGAGGACATACAATGAGCAGTTCTTC.

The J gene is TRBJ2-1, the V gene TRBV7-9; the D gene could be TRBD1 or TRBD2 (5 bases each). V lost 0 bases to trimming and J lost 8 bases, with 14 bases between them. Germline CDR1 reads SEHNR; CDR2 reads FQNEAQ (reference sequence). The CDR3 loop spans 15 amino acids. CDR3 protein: CASSLAVRGGDEQFF. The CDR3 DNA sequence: TGTGCCAGCAGCTTAGCGGTGAGGGGTGGAGATGAGCAGTTCTTC.

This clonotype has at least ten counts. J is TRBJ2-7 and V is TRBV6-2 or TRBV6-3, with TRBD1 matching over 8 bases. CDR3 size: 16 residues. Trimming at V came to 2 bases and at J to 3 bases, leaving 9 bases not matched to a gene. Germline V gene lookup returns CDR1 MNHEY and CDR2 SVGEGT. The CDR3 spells CASSYARTGTRYEQYF. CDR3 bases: TGTGCCAGCAGTTACGCCCGGACAGGGACCCGCTACGAGCAGTACTTC.

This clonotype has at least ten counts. The CDR3 sequence: CASRELRNTIYF. The CDR3 DNA sequence: TGTGCCAGCAGGGAGTTGAGAAACACCATATATTTT. The V call is TRBV7-2, the J call TRBJ1-3; D ambiguous. Germline lookup yields CDR1 SGHTA and CDR2 FQGNSA. V was clipped by 6 bases and J by 5 bases, with 8 bases between them. The CDR3 consists of 12 residues. Full variable domain (missing parts from reference TRBV7-2 and TRBJ1-3): GAGVSQSPSNKVTEKGKDVELRCDPISGHTALYWYRQSLGQGLEFLIYFQGNSAPDKSGLPSDRFSAERTGGSVSTLTIQRTQQEDSAVYLCASRELRNTIYFGEGSWLTVV.

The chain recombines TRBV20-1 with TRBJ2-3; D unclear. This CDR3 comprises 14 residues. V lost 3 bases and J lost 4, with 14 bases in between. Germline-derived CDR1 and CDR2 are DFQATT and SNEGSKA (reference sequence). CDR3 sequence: CSARQSVGSDTQYF. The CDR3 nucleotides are TGCAGTGCTAGGCAGTCGGTAGGCTCAGATACGCAGTATTTT.

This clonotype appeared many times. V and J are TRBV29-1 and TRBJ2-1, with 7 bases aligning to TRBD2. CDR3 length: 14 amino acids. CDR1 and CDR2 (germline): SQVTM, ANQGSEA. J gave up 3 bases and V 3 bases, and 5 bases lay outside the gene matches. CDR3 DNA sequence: TGCAGCGTTGATCCGGGGGGTATCTACAATGAGCAGTTCTTC. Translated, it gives CSVDPGGIYNEQFF.

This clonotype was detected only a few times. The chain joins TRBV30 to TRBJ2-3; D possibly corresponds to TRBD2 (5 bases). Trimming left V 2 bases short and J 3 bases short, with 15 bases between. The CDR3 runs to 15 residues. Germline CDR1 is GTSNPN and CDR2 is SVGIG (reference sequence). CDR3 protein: CAWSSYGVATDTQYF. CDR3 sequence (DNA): TGTGCCTGGAGTTCATACGGGGTGGCGACAGATACGCAGTATTTT.

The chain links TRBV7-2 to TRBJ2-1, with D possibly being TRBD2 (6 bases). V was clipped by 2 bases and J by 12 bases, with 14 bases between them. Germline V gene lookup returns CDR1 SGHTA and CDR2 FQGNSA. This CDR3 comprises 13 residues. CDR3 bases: TGTGCCAGCAGCTTAATCCGGGACTGGAGGCAGTTCTTC. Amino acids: CASSLIRDWRQFF.

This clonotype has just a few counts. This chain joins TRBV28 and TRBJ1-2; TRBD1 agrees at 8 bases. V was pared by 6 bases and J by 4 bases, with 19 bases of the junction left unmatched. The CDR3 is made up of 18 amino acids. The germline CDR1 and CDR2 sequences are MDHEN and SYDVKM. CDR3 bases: TGTGCCAGCAGATCTCAAGGCAGGGGGCGACCCAACCCCTATGGCTACACCTTC. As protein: CASRSQGRGRPNPYGYTF.

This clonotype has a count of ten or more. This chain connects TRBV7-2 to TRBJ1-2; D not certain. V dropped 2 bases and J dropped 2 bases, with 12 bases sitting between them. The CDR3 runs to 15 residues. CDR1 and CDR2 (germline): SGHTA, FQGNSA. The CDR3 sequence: CASSLSGRANYGYTF. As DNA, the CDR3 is TGTGCCAGCAGCTTATCTGGCCGAGCGAACTATGGCTACACCTTC.

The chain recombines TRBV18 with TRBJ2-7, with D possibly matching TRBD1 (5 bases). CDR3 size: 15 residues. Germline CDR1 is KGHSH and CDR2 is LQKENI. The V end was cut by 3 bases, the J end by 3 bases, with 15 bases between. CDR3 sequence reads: CASSPTQDWVYEQYF. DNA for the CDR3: TGTGCCAGCTCACCTACACAGGATTGGGTCTACGAGCAGTACTTC.

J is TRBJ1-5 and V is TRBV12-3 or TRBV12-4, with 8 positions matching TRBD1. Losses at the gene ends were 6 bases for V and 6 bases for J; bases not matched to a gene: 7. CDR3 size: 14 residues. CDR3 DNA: TGTGCCAGCAGACGATCAGGGGGCGGTCAGCCCCAGCATTTT. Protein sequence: CASRRSGGGQPQHF.

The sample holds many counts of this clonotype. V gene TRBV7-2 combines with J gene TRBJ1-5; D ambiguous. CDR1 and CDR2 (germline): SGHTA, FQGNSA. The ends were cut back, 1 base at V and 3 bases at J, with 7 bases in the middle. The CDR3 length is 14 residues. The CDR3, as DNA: TGTGCCAGCAGCTTAGTCGGTCCCAATCAGCCCCAGCATTTT. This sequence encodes CASSLVGPNQPQHF.

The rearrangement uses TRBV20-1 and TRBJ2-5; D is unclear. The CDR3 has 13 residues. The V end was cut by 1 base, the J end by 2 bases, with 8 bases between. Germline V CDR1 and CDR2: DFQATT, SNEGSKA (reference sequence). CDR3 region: CSARVGLQETQYF. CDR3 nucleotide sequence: TGCAGTGCTAGAGTCGGCTTACAAGAGACCCAGTACTTC.

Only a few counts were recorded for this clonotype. CDR3 nucleotides: TGTGCCAGCAGTTTAAGTACGGAACAGCCCCAGCATTTT. It yields the protein CASSLSTEQPQHF. J is TRBJ1-5 and V is TRBV12-3 or TRBV12-4; no definite D call. V lost 2 bases to trimming and J lost 7 bases, with 9 bases between them. This CDR3 region has 13 residues.

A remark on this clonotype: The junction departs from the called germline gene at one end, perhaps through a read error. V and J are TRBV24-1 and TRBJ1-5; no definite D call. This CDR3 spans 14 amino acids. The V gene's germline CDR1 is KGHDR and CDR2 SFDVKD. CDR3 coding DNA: TGTGCCACCCGTGATTTGGGGAGCAATCAGCCCCAGCATTTT. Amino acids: CATRDLGSNQPQHF.

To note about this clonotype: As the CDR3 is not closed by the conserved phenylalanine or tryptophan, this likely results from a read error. CDR3 in DNA: TGTGCCAGCATGCGGCAGCTTCTTTCACCCCTCCACTGT. Translation gives CASMRQLLSPLHC. The V and J genes are TRBV6-6 and TRBJ1-6, with unresolved D. This CDR3 is 13 amino acids long. V was cut by 7 bases and J by 9 bases, with 13 bases left in between. Germline V gives CDR1 MNHNY, CDR2 SVGAGI (reference sequence).

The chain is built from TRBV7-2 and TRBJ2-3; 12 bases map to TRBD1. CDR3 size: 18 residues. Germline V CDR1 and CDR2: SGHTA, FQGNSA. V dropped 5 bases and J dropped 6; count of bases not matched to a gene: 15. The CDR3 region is CASSTGTGGASVRDTQYF. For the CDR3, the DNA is TGTGCCAGCAGCACCGGGACAGGGGGCGCTTCTGTTCGTGATACGCAGTATTTT.

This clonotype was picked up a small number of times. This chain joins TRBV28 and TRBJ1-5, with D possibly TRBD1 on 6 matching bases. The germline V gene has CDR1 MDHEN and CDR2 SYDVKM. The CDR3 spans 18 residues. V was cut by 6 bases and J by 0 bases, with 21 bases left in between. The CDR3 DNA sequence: TGTGCCAGCAGGATCTCACAGGGAATCGGGCGTAGCAATCAGCCCCAGCATTTT. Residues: CASRISQGIGRSNQPQHF.

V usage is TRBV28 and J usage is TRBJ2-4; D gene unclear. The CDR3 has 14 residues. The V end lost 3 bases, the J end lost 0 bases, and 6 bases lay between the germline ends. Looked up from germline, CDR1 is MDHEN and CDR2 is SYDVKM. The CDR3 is CASSFSQAKNIQYF. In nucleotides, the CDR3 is TGTGCCAGCAGTTTCTCCCAAGCCAAAAACATTCAGTACTTC.